This T cell receptor (beta chain) was found in a study of T cell responses to AZD1222 COVID-19 vaccine. Whole-study findings and limits: Spike-specific TCR breadth and depth went up after people got two AZD1222 doses. Regions left unmutated in variants are reportedly the target of nearly half of spike-specific TCRs. Regions 160-218 and 743-854 dominated among vaccine-associated CD4 TCRs spanning spike. Only a handful of AZD1222 recipients, several in all, had baseline seropositivity.

Generated by immunoSEQ multiplex PCR, the TCRdb table keeps only in-frame clones and is missing some. The sample gives under 140,000 clones, roughly 92% of which show up once; over 2% is in the top ten. This clone was found once. Its antigen is still unknown. Germline V gives CDR1 SGHTA, CDR2 FQGNSA. This CDR3 is 15 amino acids long. The V end was cut by 0 bases, the J end by 7 bases, with 12 bases between. The material was peripheral blood, obtained 28 days after the second AZD1222 dose. The J gene is TRBJ1-4, the V gene TRBV7-2, with TRBD1 as a possible D gene (6 bases). The receptor comes from an adult who received the AZD1222 COVID-19 vaccine. The CDR3 spells CASSLARGGGEKLFF. CDR3 DNA: TGTGCCAGCAGCTTAGCGAGGGGGGGCGGTGAAAAACTGTTTTTT.